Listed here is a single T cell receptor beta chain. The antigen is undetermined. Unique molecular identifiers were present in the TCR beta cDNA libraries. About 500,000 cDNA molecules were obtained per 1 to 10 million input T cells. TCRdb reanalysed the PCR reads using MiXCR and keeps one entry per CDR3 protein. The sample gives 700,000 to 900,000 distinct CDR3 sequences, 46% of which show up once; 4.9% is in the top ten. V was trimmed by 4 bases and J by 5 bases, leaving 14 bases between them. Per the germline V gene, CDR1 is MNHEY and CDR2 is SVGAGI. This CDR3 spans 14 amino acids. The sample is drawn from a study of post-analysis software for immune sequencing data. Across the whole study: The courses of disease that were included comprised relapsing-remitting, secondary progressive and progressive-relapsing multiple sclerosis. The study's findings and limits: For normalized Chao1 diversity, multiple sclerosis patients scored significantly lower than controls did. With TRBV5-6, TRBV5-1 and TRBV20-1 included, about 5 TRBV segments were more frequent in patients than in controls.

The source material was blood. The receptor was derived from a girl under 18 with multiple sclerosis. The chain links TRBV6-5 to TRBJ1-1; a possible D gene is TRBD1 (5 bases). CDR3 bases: TGTGCCAGCAGTTTATGGGGGGGGGTTACTGAAGCTTTCTTT. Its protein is CASSLWGGVTEAFF.